The rows below give T cell receptor beta chains drawn from one sample of a study of naive and memory T cell subsets. MiXCR, run by TCRdb on the 5' RACE reads, gives a single entry per CDR3 protein. The repertoire has fewer than 40,000 distinct CDR3 sequences, around 17% of them found once; the top ten carry 2% to 3%. These receptors were obtained from a female donor in good health. CDR3s include the opening cysteine and the closing phenylalanine or tryptophan. D genes are given only for firm matches. Clone size is stated in some rows and not others, as once, few, many or a class when expanded.

J | D | V | size | CDR3 | DNA
TRBJ2-7 | TRBD2 | TRBV20-1 | many | CSARLAGDYEQYF | TGCAGTGCTAGACTAGCGGGGGACTACGAGCAGTACTTC
TRBJ1-5 | - | TRBV7-3 | few | CASSLGGDQPQHF | TGTGCCAGCAGCCTGGGGGGGGATCAGCCCCAGCATTTT
TRBJ1-1 | - | TRBV29-1 | many | CSVGRPNTEAFF | TGCAGCGTTGGTCGGCCGAACACTGAAGCTTTCTTT
TRBJ2-3 | TRBD2 | TRBV12-5 | few | CASGLPGTSGYF | TGTGCTAGTGGTTTGCCAGGGACTAGCGGTTATTTT
TRBJ2-7 | TRBD1 | TRBV27 | - | CASREGQGVPYEQYF | TGTGCCAGCAGGGAGGGACAGGGGGTCCCCTACGAGCAGTACTTC
TRBJ2-7 | TRBD1 | TRBV6-5 | - | CASSYSPVQGAVVEQYF | TGTGCCAGCAGTTACTCGCCGGTACAGGGGGCTGTTGTCGAGCAGTACTTC
TRBJ1-1 | - | TRBV11-2 | - | CASSEGMNTEAFF | TGTGCCAGCAGCGAGGGTATGAACACTGAAGCTTTCTTT
TRBJ1-6 | TRBD1 | TRBV13 | few | CASSRRLGQSNSPLHF | TGTGCCAGCAGCCGGCGCCTGGGACAGTCTAATTCACCCCTCCACTTT
TRBJ2-7 | - | TRBV25-1 | - | CASSEGYEQYF | TGTGCCAGCAGTGAAGGTTACGAGCAGTACTTC
TRBJ1-1 | - | TRBV29-1 | many | CSVAKRGGNTEAFF | TGCAGCGTTGCCAAAAGGGGGGGGAACACTGAAGCTTTCTTT
TRBJ1-5 | - | TRBV21-1 | - | CASSEADYSNQPQHF | TGTGCCAGCAGCGAGGCAGATTATAGCAATCAGCCCCAGCATTTT
TRBJ1-1 | - | TRBV9 | - | CASSVFPGKNTEAFF | TGTGCCAGCAGCGTATTCCCAGGGAAGAACACTGAAGCTTTCTTT
TRBJ2-1 | - | TRBV12-5 | many | CASGSKYLLFNEQFF | TGTGCTAGTGGGTCGAAGTACCTCCTGTTTAATGAGCAGTTCTTC
TRBJ1-1 | TRBD1 | TRBV11-2 | few | CASSATGVTEAFF | TGTGCCAGCAGCGCTACAGGGGTTACTGAAGCTTTCTTT
TRBJ2-7 | TRBD1 | TRBV6-5 | few | CASSSGQGFGYF | TGTGCCAGCAGTTCTGGACAGGGCTTTGGGTACTTC
TRBJ2-5 | - | TRBV12-5 | many | CASGPREETQYF | TGTGCTAGTGGACCGCGTGAAGAGACCCAGTACTTC
TRBJ1-1 | TRBD1 | TRBV20-1 | many | CSARDRGTNTEAFF | TGCAGTGCTAGAGACAGGGGGACGAACACTGAAGCTTTCTTT
TRBJ1-5 | TRBD1 | TRBV7-8 | - | CASSRWGGGQYQPQHF | TGTGCCAGCAGCCGTTGGGGAGGGGGCCAATATCAGCCCCAGCATTTT
TRBJ1-1 | - | TRBV29-1 | many | CSVDGGVYTEAFF | TGCAGCGTTGATGGAGGGGTCTACACTGAAGCTTTCTTT
TRBJ1-2 | - | TRBV7-2 | - | CASSLAQPQRSGYTF | TGTGCCAGCAGCTTAGCCCAACCTCAGCGATCTGGCTACACCTTC
TRBJ1-3 | - | TRBV20-1 | - | CSANRGGESGNTIYF | TGCAGTGCCAACCGGGGAGGGGAGTCTGGAAACACCATATATTTT
TRBJ1-2 | - | TRBV3-1 | - | CASSQGPQQVNYGYTF | TGTGCCAGCAGCCAAGGACCACAGCAAGTAAACTATGGCTACACCTTC